This T cell receptor beta chain was profiled in a study of STAT5B mutations in CD4+ large granular lymphocyte leukemia (dated by TCRdb to 2022 to 2024). With respect to the entire study: Among the healthy controls, the CDR3 'QG' motif was associated with a particular HLA allele. The study compared the TCRbeta repertoires of patients with CD4+ T-cell large granular lymphocyte leukemia against those of healthy blood donors. Flow cytometry on FACSCanto II or FACSVerse showed that the purified fractions were more than 95% pure among lymphocytes.

General study outcomes and caveats: The main leukemic clonotypes were found to be private to each patient, although 25% to 30% of the main leukemic clonotypes were detected at low frequency in the non-leukemic repertoires of other patients. The data were not HLA-matched, and the relatively small sample size could explain the higher clonality seen in CD4+ compared with CD8+ T-LGLL. Enrichment of TRBV06-family usage was observed among the top patient clones (8/27) relative to healthy controls (2/35). Greater clonality appeared to be present in CD4-sorted patient repertoires than in healthy CD4+ repertoires, and the difference was retained after the putative leukemic clones were removed.

As concerns this clone: What antigen it recognizes has not been identified. The sample holds no much larger clone one base away, and base qualities are not on file.

Buffy coats from around 37 blood donors, supplied by the Finnish Red Cross blood service, were used as healthy controls. All TCR-sequenced material derived from peripheral blood: patient blood samples and healthy donor buffy coats. Peripheral blood mononuclear cells were isolated by Ficoll-Hypaque gradient centrifugation. Magnetic purification was used to isolate CD4+ cells from the buffy coats of the healthy controls. Genomic DNA was extracted using the Gentra Puregene Cell and Tissue kit, and a Qubit 2.0 fluorometer was used to quantify it. The immunoSEQ assay at survey resolution was applied to genomic DNA for sequencing of TCRbeta rearrangements. Per the authors' processing: A lowest detectable productive clonotype frequency of 2.59 x 10-5 was observed in the TCR sequencing data. Only productive TCRbeta rearrangements, meaning sequences that were complete and in-frame, were kept for the analyses. Clonality for each sample was calculated as Simpson clonality in the immunoSEQ Analyzer version 3.0. Clones were categorized by frequency as very rare, small, medium, large (1-20%) or hyperexpanded (>20%). Generation probabilities were estimated with OLGA 1.2.3, V-gene circos plots were made with VDJtools, specificities were searched in VDJdb, and CDR3 motifs were identified with GLIPH. In TCRdb, the immuneACCESS table is reduced to in-frame sequences with V and J assigned. These tables do not hold every clone; where another copy was compared, an unresolved V gene accounts for under half, and the others remain unexplained. V and J calls and clone size come straight from that table; D and trimming were deduced from the DNA. The sample table contains some 34,000 clones; only one count was recorded for just over 75% of them. The top ten constitute around 7% of the sample.

V loses 4 bases at its end and J loses 6 bases; junction bases beyond the gene matches: 14. Sequences SGHRS (CDR1) and YFSETQ (CDR2) are obtained from the germline V gene. The CDR3 covers 17 residues, taking in both the cysteine and the phenylalanine. Only the CDR3 DNA is retained, 51 bases long and in frame from the first base. Recombination linked TRBV5-1 to TRBJ2-1; 9 central bases correspond to TRBD2. This sequence originates from a human donor in good health. The specimen sequenced was CD4+ T cells from blood buffy coats. The CDR3 amino acid sequence is: CASSNLVAGGLVNEQFF. The sequenced DNA is TGCGCCAGCAGCAACTTGGTGGCGGGGGGGCTTGTCAATGAGCAGTTCTTC.